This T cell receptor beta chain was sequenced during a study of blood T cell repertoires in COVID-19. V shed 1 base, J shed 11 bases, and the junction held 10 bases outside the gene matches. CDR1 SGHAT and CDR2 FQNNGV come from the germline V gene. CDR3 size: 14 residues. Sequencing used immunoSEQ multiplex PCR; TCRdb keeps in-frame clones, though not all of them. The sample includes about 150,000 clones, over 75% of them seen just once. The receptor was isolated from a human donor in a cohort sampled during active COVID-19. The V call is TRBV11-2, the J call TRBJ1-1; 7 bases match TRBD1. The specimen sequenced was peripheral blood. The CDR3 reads CASSLALAGGRAFF. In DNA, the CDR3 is TGTGCCAGCAGCTTAGCTTTGGCAGGGGGTCGGGCTTTCTTT.